This T cell receptor (beta chain) came from a study of blood T cell repertoires in COVID-19. At the level of the study: Sites in the United States, Italy and Spain provided acute and convalescent COVID-19 samples.

Data came from immunoSEQ multiplex PCR; TCRdb stores just in-frame clones and leaves some out. This sample carries approximately 65,000 clones, 85% to 90% of them seen once, and the ten largest clones take around 5%. The CDR3 extends over 14 amino acids. Germline loops: CDR1 SGHAT, CDR2 FQNNGV. The J segment lost 7 bases and the V segment lost 7 bases, leaving 7 bases of the junction unmatched. Sequenced material: peripheral blood. The gene calls are TRBV11-2 and TRBJ2-3; TRBD1 matches at 11 bases. The clonotype comes from a woman in her forties or fifties with active COVID-19. CDR3 in DNA: TGTGCCAGCAAACCGGGACAGGGGGTATATACGCAGTATTTT. Amino acids: CASKPGQGVYTQYF.